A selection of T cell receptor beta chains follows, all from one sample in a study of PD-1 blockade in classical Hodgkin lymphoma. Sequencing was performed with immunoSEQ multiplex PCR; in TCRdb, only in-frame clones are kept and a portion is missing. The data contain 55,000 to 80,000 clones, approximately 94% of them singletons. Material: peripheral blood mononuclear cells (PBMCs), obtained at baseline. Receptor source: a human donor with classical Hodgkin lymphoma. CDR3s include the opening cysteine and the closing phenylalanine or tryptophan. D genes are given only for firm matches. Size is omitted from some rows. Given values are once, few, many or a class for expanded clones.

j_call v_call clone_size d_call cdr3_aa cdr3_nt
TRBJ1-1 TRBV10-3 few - CAIRDRLMNTEAFF TGTGCCATCAGGGACCGCCTTATGAACACTGAAGCTTTCTTT
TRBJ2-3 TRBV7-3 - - CASSLGGRGTDTQYF TGTGCCAGCAGCTTAGGTGGGCGGGGCACAGATACGCAGTATTTT
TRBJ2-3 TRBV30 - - CAWAQLADTQYF TGTGCCTGGGCTCAACTCGCTGATACGCAGTATTTT
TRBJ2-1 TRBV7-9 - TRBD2 CASSSSRTSGYNEQFF TGTGCCAGCAGCTCCTCCCGGACTAGCGGCTACAATGAGCAGTTCTTC
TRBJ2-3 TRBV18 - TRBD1 CASSPPDRGLTDTQYF TGTGCCAGCTCACCACCGGACAGGGGGCTCACAGATACGCAGTATTTT
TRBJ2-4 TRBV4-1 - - CASSQDQAPGGLGKNIQYF TGCGCCAGCAGCCAAGATCAAGCCCCGGGGGGCTTGGGCAAAAACATTCAGTACTTC
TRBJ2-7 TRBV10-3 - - CATTLQGGYEQYF TGTGCCACTACGCTTCAGGGGGGGTACGAGCAGTACTTC
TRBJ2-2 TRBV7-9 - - CASSLYVGLNTGELFF TGTGCCAGCAGCTTATATGTGGGGCTAAACACCGGGGAGCTGTTTTTT
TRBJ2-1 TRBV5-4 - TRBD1 CASQPGTAGYNEQFF TGTGCCAGCCAACCGGGGACAGCAGGGTACAATGAGCAGTTCTTC
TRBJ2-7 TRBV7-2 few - CASTLGSNEQYF TGTGCCAGCACCTTAGGTAGCAACGAGCAGTACTTC
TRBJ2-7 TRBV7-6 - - CASSFGPLNDEQYF TGTGCCAGCAGCTTCGGTCCCCTCAATGACGAGCAGTACTTC
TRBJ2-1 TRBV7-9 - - CASSFNEQFF TGTGCCAGCAGCTTTAATGAGCAGTTCTTC
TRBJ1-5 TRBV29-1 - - CSVEGAPDQPQHF TGCAGCGTTGAAGGGGCTCCGGATCAGCCCCAGCATTTT